This TCR beta chain was retrieved from a study of cytomegalovirus exposure and HLA in healthy donors. 13 Jbeta primers and 60 Vbeta primers were used for the PCR. Measured with immunoSEQ multiplex PCR; TCRdb has only the in-frame clones, and not every one. The table lists 140,000 to 150,000 clones, roughly 80% of them singletons. The germline CDR1 and CDR2 sequences are SGHKS and YYEKEE (reference sequence). The V segment lost 4 bases and the J segment 4 bases; nucleotides outside the gene matches: 4. This CDR3 comprises 15 residues. The TCR comes from a male donor in good health and CMV-seronegative. The sample comprised PBMCs. V usage is TRBV5-5 and J usage is TRBJ2-3, with 12 bases identical to TRBD2. CDR3 sequence reads: CASSQASGGADTQYF. The CDR3 region has the DNA TGTGCCAGCAGCCAAGCTAGCGGGGGGGCAGATACGCAGTATTTT.